This T cell receptor (beta chain) was obtained from a study of beta chain features in type 1 diabetes. Worth noting for this clone: What it recognizes is unknown.

Regarding the study as a whole: Among patients with Type 1 diabetes, TCRB CDR3s were moderately but significantly shorter in every one of the four CD4+ subsets. A closer apparent resemblance between naive, central memory and Treg TCRB repertoires was seen in patients than in healthy donors.

The isolated RNA, all of it, was reverse transcribed, so expressed TCRB transcripts were what got sequenced. Libraries were prepared by immunoSEQ multiplex PCR; TCRdb keeps only in-frame clonotypes and omits some of them. The sample lists about 340,000 clones, roughly 13% occurring once. From germline, CDR1 is MGHRA and CDR2 YSYEKL. V lost 2 bases and J 2 bases, leaving 11 bases between the germline ends. The CDR3 is 15 residues long. Sorted populations all exceeded 98% purity. V is TRBV4-1 and J is TRBJ2-3, with no clear D. The sequencing sample was made of naive CD4+ T cells from blood. The clonotype was recovered from a woman younger than 35 with type 1 diabetes. The CDR3 bases are TGCGCCAGCAGCCAATGGATAGCTAACACAGATACGCAGTATTTT. Amino acids: CASSQWIANTDTQYF.